Listed here is a single T cell receptor beta chain. The antigen remains undetermined. At one end the junction does not follow the germline gene, possibly because of a read error. TCRdb used MiXCR to reprocess the multiplex PCR reads, holding one entry per CDR3 protein. Counted here are approximately 230,000 distinct CDR3 sequences, under 40% occurring once; the ten biggest clones make up 3% to 4%. The sample comes from a study of breast tumors, draining lymph nodes, adjacent tissues. CDR1 LNHNV and CDR2 YYDKDF come from the germline V gene (reference sequence). The CDR3 is 14 amino acids. Study findings and constraints: Tumors had less TCR diversity than lymph nodes, more than nontumor tissue. The data were judged consistent with most tumor T cells coming from lymph node and expanding in tumor. Luminal-like breast cancer showed significantly higher tumor–nontumor repertoire similarity than basal-like. That most tumor T cells come from lymph nodes remained unproven.

Axillary draining lymph nodes of breast cancer patients supplied the node samples. This clonotype was obtained from a female donor with breast cancer. Some clones in this sample may be carry-over from other donors' samples. Sample: axillary lymph node tissue. The gene calls are TRBV15 and TRBJ2-7; no definite D call. The CDR3 sequence: CATSRVLSSYGQYF. The CDR3 DNA sequence: TGTGCCACCAGCAGAGTGCTGAGTTCCTACGGGCAGTACTTC.